The 10 T cell receptor beta chains below come from one sample, sequenced in a study of T cells in Graves' hyperthyroidism and ophthalmopathy. Amplification targeted TCR beta CDR3 regions from RNA transcripts. When the TCR CDR3 underwent first-round RT-PCR, the HTBI primer set was used. TCRdb analysed the multiplex PCR reads with MiXCR anew, one entry per CDR3 protein. The sample includes 550,000 to 600,000 distinct CDR3 sequences, 15% to 20% of them seen just once. The material sequenced was blood. Source of these receptors: a woman aged 18-29 years with Graves' hyperthyroidism.

This clonotype was counted only a few times. CDR3: CASSLIAIQETQYF. In DNA form, the CDR3 reads TGCGCCAGCAGCTTGATCGCTATTCAAGAGACCCAGTACTTC. The chain is built from TRBV5-1 and TRBJ2-5, with no clear D. CDR1 is SGHRS, CDR2 YFSETQ, per germline. The CDR3 is 14 residues long. The germline V and J ends were trimmed by 1 base and 2 bases, with 9 bases remaining between them.

The rearrangement uses TRBV5-1 and TRBJ2-4; perhaps TRBD2 as D (5 bases). The CDR3 extends over 17 amino acids. The germline V gene has CDR1 SGHRS and CDR2 YFSETQ. V lost 0 bases to trimming and J lost 1 base, with 14 bases between them. The chain's CDR3 is CASSLVGSVKAKNIQYF. CDR3 coding DNA: TGCGCCAGCAGCTTGGTAGGGAGCGTAAAGGCCAAAAACATTCAGTACTTC.

This clonotype has only a few counts. The chain carries TRBV30 and TRBJ1-4, with D possibly matching TRBD1 (5 bases). CDR1 and CDR2 (germline): GTSNPN, SVGIG (reference sequence). CDR3 length: 14 residues. The V and J ends lost 2 bases and 0 bases respectively, with 7 bases between them. The DNA of the CDR3 is TGTGCCTGGAGTAAAGGGGCAACTAATGAAAAACTGTTTTTT. The encoded protein is CAWSKGATNEKLFF.

Ten or more counts support this clonotype. The chain joins TRBV11-2 to TRBJ2-4; D not certain. The germline CDR1 and CDR2 sequences are SGHAT and FQNNGV. Between the trimmed V and J ends, which lost 3 bases and 8 bases, there was a span of 5 bases. The CDR3 consists of 11 residues. DNA for the CDR3: TGTGCCAGCAGCTTTTTATACATTCAGTACTTC. Protein: CASSFLYIQYF.

The sample holds a few counts of this clonotype. The gene calls are TRBV11-2 and TRBJ2-1, with 9 bases lining up with TRBD2. Germline V gene data show CDR1 as SGHAT and CDR2 as FQNNGV. CDR3 length equals 16 residues. Germline trimming cut 1 base from V and 3 bases from J; bases unmatched to any gene: 4. CDR3 sequence reads: CASSLGVLAGYNEQFF. CDR3 DNA sequence: TGTGCCAGCAGCTTAGGAGTACTAGCGGGCTACAATGAGCAGTTCTTC.

The CDR3 sequence: CSARRTGDFYGYTF. For the CDR3, the DNA is TGCAGTGCTAGAAGGACAGGAGATTTTTATGGCTACACCTTC. V usage is TRBV20-1 and J usage is TRBJ1-2, with 7 bases fitting TRBD1. The CDR3 sequence is 14 residues long. Per germline, CDR1 DFQATT and CDR2 SNEGSKA (reference sequence). The junction had 8 bases not matched to a gene; V was cut back by 2 bases and J by 5 bases.

CDR3 sequence (DNA): TGCGCCAGCAGGCTGGGGTCAGGGTTCGAGCAGTACTTC. It encodes CASRLGSGFEQYF. The chain is built from TRBV5-1 and TRBJ2-7; possibly TRBD1 for D (5 bases). The CDR3 loop spans 13 amino acids. With 5 bases removed from V and 6 bases from J, the gap between germline ends came to 15 bases. CDR1 is SGHRS, CDR2 YFSETQ, per germline. The complete variable domain, with remaining parts taken from reference TRBV5-1 and TRBJ2-7, reads KAGVTQTPRYLIKTRGQQVTLSCSPISGHRSVSWYQQTPGQGLQFLFEYFSETQRNKGNFPGRFSGRQFSNSRSEMNVSTLELGDSALYLCASRLGSGFEQYFGPGTRLTVT.

This clonotype was recorded many times. The rearrangement links TRBV12-3 or TRBV12-4 to TRBJ2-4; either TRBD1 or TRBD2 may supply D (5 bases each). The CDR3 has 13 amino acids. V lost 5 bases and J lost 8, with 13 bases in between. CDR3 sequence: CASSPYGADIQYF. CDR3 DNA: TGTGCCAGCAGTCCATACGGGGCGGACATTCAGTACTTC.

This clonotype was recorded at least ten times. V is TRBV28 and J is TRBJ2-1, with TRBD2 matching 7 bases. After removal of 7 bases from V and 7 bases from J, the junction contained 13 bases not matched to a gene. CDR1 MDHEN and CDR2 SYDVKM come from the germline V gene. CDR3 size: 15 residues. CDR3 nucleotide sequence: TGTGCCAGCATCTTAGGGACGGGAGGAGGAAATGAGCAGTTCTTC. It encodes CASILGTGGGNEQFF.

The V gene is TRBV5-1, the J gene TRBJ2-1; D possibly corresponds to TRBD2 (5 bases). V shed 1 base and J shed 5 bases, with 13 bases lying between them. The CDR3 is 15 residues long. CDR1 and CDR2 (germline): SGHRS, YFSETQ. CDR3 bases: TGCGCCAGCAGCTTGACTAGTTTGAGGGACAATGAGCAGTTCTTC. Protein product: CASSLTSLRDNEQFF.